Included here is one TCR beta chain sequence, with context. The antigen remains unidentified. The source of the sample is a study of T cell responses to AZD1222 COVID-19 vaccine. Study observations and caveats: Recipients of AZD1222 seropositive at baseline numbered only 6 or 7.

Sequenced by immunoSEQ multiplex PCR; TCRdb stores in-frame clones only, minus some. The data contain about 92,000 clones, approximately 91% of them singletons. Trimming stripped 7 bases from V and 7 bases from J, with 17 bases between. The CDR3 is 15 amino acids. In germline, CDR1 is WSHSY, CDR2 SAAADI. The receptor's source is an adult in good health. The chain joins TRBV10-2 to TRBJ1-6; D might be TRBD1 (5 bases). Specimen: peripheral blood, collected on day 0 of AZD1222 vaccination. CDR3 sequence (DNA): TGCGCCAGCACCCGGGTCCCAGGGAAGAATTCACCCCTCCACTTT. Amino acids: CASTRVPGKNSPLHF.